Shown below are 13 T cell receptor beta chains from a single sample sequenced in a study of control samples from healthy donors and cancer patients. Assay used: immunoSEQ multiplex PCR; TCRdb lists only in-frame clones, some missing. Counted here are 150,000 or so clones, around 90% occurring once; the ten biggest clones make up over 1.5%. The sequenced sample consisted of blood. The receptors were gathered from a man aged 18 to 29 in good health.

J is TRBJ2-7 and V is TRBV5-6; 8 positions match TRBD1. This CDR3 contains 13 residues. With 7 bases clipped from V and 2 bases from J, the junction kept 5 bases outside the gene matches. CDR1 is SGHDT, CDR2 YYEEEE, per germline. CDR3 DNA sequence: TGTGCCAGCGCTCAGGGACAGGCCTACGAGCAGTACTTC. It encodes CASAQGQAYEQYF.

This chain uses TRBV7-2 with TRBJ2-7; the D gene is possibly TRBD2 (6 bases). The CDR3 has 17 amino acids. The V end lost 5 bases, the J end lost 6 bases, and 26 bases lay between the germline ends. The germline V gene encodes CDR1 SGHTA and CDR2 FQGNSA. This chain's CDR3 is CASSPDGTWRDPSEQYF. In DNA form, the CDR3 reads TGTGCCAGCAGCCCAGATGGTACATGGCGGGACCCTAGCGAGCAGTACTTC.

The chain uses TRBV12-2 and TRBJ1-2; no check of the table's D call, TRBD1, against the DNA was made. TRBV12-2 is designated a pseudogene. CDR3 length equals 17 residues. Here the CDR3 reads CASRAHCARTADYGYTF. For the CDR3, the DNA is TGTGCAAGTCGCGCCCACTGCGCCCGGACAGCTGATTATGGCTACACCTTC.

The chain links TRBV9 to TRBJ2-1; 10 nucleotides line up with TRBD2. Trimming removed 3 bases from V and 8 bases from J; junction bases left unmatched: 8. The CDR3 is 15 residues long. Per the germline V gene, CDR1 is SGDLS and CDR2 is YYNGEE. This CDR3 reads CASSASGGALDEQFF. The CDR3 bases are TGTGCCAGCAGCGCCAGCGGGGGGGCTTTGGATGAGCAGTTCTTC.

In this sample, this clone turned up a few times. The rearrangement joins TRBV7-9 to TRBJ2-7; possible D gene TRBD1, 6 bases. The CDR3 loop spans 15 amino acids. The germline V gene encodes CDR1 SEHNR and CDR2 FQNEAQ (reference sequence). The V end was cut by 2 bases, the J end by 3 bases, with 14 bases between. CDR3 DNA: TGTGCCAGCAGCTTAACAGGGAAGATGGACTACGAGCAGTACTTC. Translating it yields CASSLTGKMDYEQYF.

This chain connects TRBV3-1 (or the pseudogene TRBV3-2) to TRBJ1-3, with TRBD1 matching 7 bases. This CDR3 is 15 amino acids long. Germline V gives CDR1 LGHDT, CDR2 YNNKEL (reference sequence). V lost 3 bases, J lost 3 bases, and 5 bases stayed unmatched. CDR3 protein: CASSQETGFGNTIYF. Here the CDR3 DNA reads TGTGCCAGCAGCCAGGAGACAGGGTTTGGAAACACCATATATTTT.

CDR3 protein: CASGLVHGTQRIEKNQPQHF. DNA of the CDR3: TGTGCTAGTGGTTTGGTACACGGGACTCAAAGGATTGAGAAAAATCAGCCCCAGCATTTT. The V call is TRBV12-5, the J call TRBJ1-5; weak D call: TRBD1 (5 bases). Germline loops: CDR1 LGHNT, CDR2 FRNRAP. There are 20 residues in the CDR3. V lost 0 bases to trimming and J lost 4 bases, with 25 bases between them.

The chain carries TRBV7-9 and TRBJ2-7; the match to TRBD1 covers 7 bases. Losses at the gene ends were 5 bases for V and 5 bases for J; bases not matched to a gene: 12. The CDR3 consists of 15 residues. Germline assignment: CDR1 SEHNR and CDR2 FQNEAQ (reference sequence). As DNA, the CDR3 is TGTGCCAGCAGCCCCCCTTTCAGACAGGGAAACGAGCAGTACTTC. Translation: CASSPPFRQGNEQYF. Together with reference TRBV7-9 and TRBJ2-7, the CDR3 gives the full variable domain: DTGVSQNPRHKITKRGQNVTFRCDPISEHNRLYWYRQTLGQGPEFLTYFQNEAQLEKSRLLSDRFSAERPKGSFSTLEIQRTEQGDSAMYLCASSPPFRQGNEQYFGPGTRLTVT.

The chain carries TRBV9 and TRBJ2-7, with D maybe TRBD2 (5 bases). Trimming shortened V by 4 bases and J by 0 bases, and 11 bases separated the two germline ends. The CDR3 runs to 14 residues. CDR1 is SGDLS and CDR2 is YYNGEE in the germline V gene. CDR3 DNA: TGTGCCAGCAGCCTCGGGGATTCCTCCTACGAGCAGTACTTC. Its translation: CASSLGDSSYEQYF. Combining the CDR3 with reference TRBV9 and TRBJ2-7 gives the whole variable domain DSGVTQTPKHLITATGQRVTLRCSPRSGDLSVYWYQQSLDQGLQFLIQYYNGEERAKGNILERFSAQQFPDLHSELNLSSLELGDSALYFCASSLGDSSYEQYFGPGTRLTVT.

The CDR3 coding sequence is TGTGCCAGCAGCCTGATGGACAGGGCGCGAGGAACTGAAGCTTTCTTT. Amino acid sequence: CASSLMDRARGTEAFF. The rearrangement joins TRBV7-9 to TRBJ1-1; 8 nucleotides match TRBD1. Per germline, CDR1 SEHNR and CDR2 FQNEAQ (reference sequence). The CDR3 runs to 16 residues. The V and J ends lost 5 bases and 5 bases, in that order; junction bases with no gene match: 13.

CDR3 sequence reads: CASSIWGATQYF. The CDR3 DNA reads as TGTGCCAGTAGTATATGGGGCGCGACCCAGTACTTC. The chain uses TRBV19 and TRBJ2-5; D is perhaps TRBD1 (5 bases). CDR3 size: 12 residues. V shed 2 bases and J shed 7 bases, with 8 bases lying between them. CDR1 LNHDA and CDR2 SQIVND come from the germline V gene (reference sequence).

The J gene is TRBJ1-1, the V gene TRBV5-1, with 12 bases fitting TRBD1. The germline V gene encodes CDR1 SGHRS and CDR2 YFSETQ. The J segment lost 8 bases and the V segment lost 0 bases, leaving 11 bases of the junction unmatched. The CDR3 is 17 residues long. The CDR3 DNA reads as TGCGCCAGCAGCTTGGTGGGACAGGGGGCCGGAGGTCAGGAAGCTTTCTTT. Its translation is CASSLVGQGAGGQEAFF.

The chain combines TRBV3-1 (or the pseudogene TRBV3-2) with TRBJ2-2; D is unclear. V shed 11 bases and J shed 8 bases, with 18 bases lying between them. This CDR3 comprises 13 residues. Germline assignment: CDR1 LGHDT and CDR2 YNNKEL (reference sequence). The CDR3 coding sequence is TGTGCCTCCAAAAATTCGGCCCGGGGGGAGCTGTTTTTT. It translates to CASKNSARGELFF.